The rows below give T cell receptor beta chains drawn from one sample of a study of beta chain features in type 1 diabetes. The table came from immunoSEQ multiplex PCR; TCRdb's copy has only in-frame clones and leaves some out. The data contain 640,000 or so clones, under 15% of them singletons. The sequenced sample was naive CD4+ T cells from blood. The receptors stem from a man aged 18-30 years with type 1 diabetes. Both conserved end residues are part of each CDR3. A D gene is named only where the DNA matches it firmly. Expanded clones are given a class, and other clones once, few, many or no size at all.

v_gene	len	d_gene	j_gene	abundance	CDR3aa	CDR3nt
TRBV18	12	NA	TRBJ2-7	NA	CASSPNGDEQYF	TGTGCCAGCTCACCCAACGGGGACGAGCAGTACTTC
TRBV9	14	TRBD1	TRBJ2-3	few	CASGGDRLTDTQYF	TGTGCCAGCGGTGGGGACAGACTCACAGATACGCAGTATTTT
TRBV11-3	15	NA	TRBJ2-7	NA	CASSLDSQRRYEQYF	TGTGCCAGCAGCTTAGATTCCCAAAGGAGGTACGAGCAGTACTTC
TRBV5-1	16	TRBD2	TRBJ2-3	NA	CASSDTGTSPADTQYF	TGCGCCAGCAGCGATACCGGGACTAGCCCCGCAGATACGCAGTATTTT
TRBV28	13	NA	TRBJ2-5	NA	CASSLWGTETQYF	TGTGCCAGCAGTTTATGGGGGACAGAGACCCAGTACTTC
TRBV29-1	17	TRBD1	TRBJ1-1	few	CSVEDWAGGTWNTEAFF	TGCAGCGTTGAAGATTGGGCAGGGGGCACGTGGAACACTGAAGCTTTCTTT
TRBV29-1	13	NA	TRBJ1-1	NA	CSVATRDLTEAFF	TGCAGCGTTGCCACCAGGGACTTAACTGAAGCTTTCTTT
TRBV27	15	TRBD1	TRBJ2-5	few	CASSSQGVEWETQYF	TGTGCCAGCAGTTCCCAGGGGGTGGAGTGGGAGACCCAGTACTTC
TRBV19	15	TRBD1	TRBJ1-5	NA	CASRDGQGKDQPQHF	TGTGCCAGTAGGGACGGACAGGGGAAAGATCAGCCCCAGCATTTT
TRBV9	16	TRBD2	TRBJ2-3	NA	CASSGLQAGVGDTQYF	TGTGCCAGCAGTGGACTTCAAGCGGGGGTGGGAGATACGCAGTATTTT
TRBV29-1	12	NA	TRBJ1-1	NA	CSAQQVNTEAFF	TGCAGCGCACAACAGGTGAACACTGAAGCTTTCTTT
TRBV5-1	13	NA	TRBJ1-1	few	CASSLNGDTEAFF	TGCGCCAGCAGCTTGAACGGGGACACTGAAGCTTTCTTT
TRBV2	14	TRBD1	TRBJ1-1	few	CASSTRQGEVQAFF	TGTGCCAGCAGTACCCGACAGGGGGAGGTTCAAGCTTTCTTT
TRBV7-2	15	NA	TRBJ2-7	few	CASSLGGLSSYEQYF	TGTGCCAGCAGCTTAGGGGGACTGAGCTCCTACGAGCAGTACTTC
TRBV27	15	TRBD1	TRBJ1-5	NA	CASSRTGDSNQPQHF	TGTGCCAGCAGTAGAACAGGGGATAGCAATCAGCCCCAGCATTTT
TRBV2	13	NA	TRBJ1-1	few	CASSANRQTEAFF	TGTGCCAGCAGTGCAAACAGGCAAACTGAAGCTTTCTTT
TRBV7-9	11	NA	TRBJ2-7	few	CASGATAEQYF	TGTGCCAGCGGGGCAACAGCGGAGCAGTACTTC